This T cell receptor (beta chain) was retrieved from a study of blood T cells in healthy people across ages. The use of a sample-barcoded 5' primer and a J-beta primer mix characterized a second PCR of 7 to 11 cycles. Tagging of each cDNA molecule was performed by a template-switch adaptor with 12 random nucleotides. TCRdb analysed the 5' RACE reads with MiXCR anew, one entry per CDR3 protein. The table includes 650,000 to 1,000,000 distinct CDR3 sequences, around 36% detected once. The CDR3 extends over 15 amino acids. V was trimmed by 0 bases and J by 5 bases, leaving 12 bases between them. The germline V gene encodes CDR1 SGHVS and CDR2 FNYEAQ. General study findings and limits: While age rose, TCR beta diversity per million T cells dropped in a roughly linear way.

This clonotype was picked up a small number of times. As yet, its antigen is unknown. This sequence was found in a young man in good health. This rearrangement joins TRBV7-6 to TRBJ2-3, with a possible D match to TRBD2 (6 bases). Sequenced: blood. The chain's CDR3 is CASSLAEGPGDTQYF. The CDR3 DNA follows: TGTGCCAGCAGCTTAGCGGAGGGGCCGGGAGATACGCAGTATTTT.